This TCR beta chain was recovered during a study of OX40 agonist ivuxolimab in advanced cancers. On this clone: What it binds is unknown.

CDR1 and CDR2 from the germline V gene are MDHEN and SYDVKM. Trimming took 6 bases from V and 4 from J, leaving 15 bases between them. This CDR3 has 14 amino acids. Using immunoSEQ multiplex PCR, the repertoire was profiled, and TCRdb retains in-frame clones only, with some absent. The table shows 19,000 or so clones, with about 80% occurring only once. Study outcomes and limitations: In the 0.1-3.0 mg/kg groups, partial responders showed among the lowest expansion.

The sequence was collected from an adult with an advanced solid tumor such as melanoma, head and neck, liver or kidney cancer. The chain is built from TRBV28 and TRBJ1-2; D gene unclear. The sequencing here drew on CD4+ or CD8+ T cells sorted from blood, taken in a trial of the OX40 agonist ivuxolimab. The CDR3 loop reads CASRPMEQSYGYTF. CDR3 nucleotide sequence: TGTGCCAGCAGACCCATGGAACAGTCCTATGGCTACACCTTC.